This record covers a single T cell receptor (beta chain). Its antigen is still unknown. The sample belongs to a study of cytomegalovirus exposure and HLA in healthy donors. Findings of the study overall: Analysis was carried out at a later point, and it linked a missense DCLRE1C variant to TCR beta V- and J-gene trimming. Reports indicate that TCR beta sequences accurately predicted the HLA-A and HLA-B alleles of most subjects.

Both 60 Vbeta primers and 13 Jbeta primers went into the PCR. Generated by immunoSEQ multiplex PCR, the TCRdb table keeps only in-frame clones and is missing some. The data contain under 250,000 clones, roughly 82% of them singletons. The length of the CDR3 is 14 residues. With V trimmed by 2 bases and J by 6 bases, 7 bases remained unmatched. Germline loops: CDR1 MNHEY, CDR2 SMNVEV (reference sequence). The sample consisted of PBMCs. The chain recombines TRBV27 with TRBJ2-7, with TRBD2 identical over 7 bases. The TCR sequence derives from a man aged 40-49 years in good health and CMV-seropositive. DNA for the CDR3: TGTGCCAGCAGTTTAGTGGGAGGGATCGGCGAGCAGTACTTC. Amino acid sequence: CASSLVGGIGEQYF.